This entry describes one TCR beta chain. Its target is unknown. The record originates from a study of response to subunit inactivated influenza vaccine. Overall study findings and caveats: T cells newly recruited by each seasonal influenza vaccination are few, the authors suggested.

Each CDR3 protein is one row after TCRdb ran MiXCR on the RT-PCR reads. The top ten clones hold 11% of a sample with a few hundred thousand distinct CDR3 sequences, about 15% of them seen once. The origin of this receptor is a man between 45 and 60 years old who received an inactivated influenza vaccine. Material: PBMCs from blood, obtained 11 to 12 days after vaccination.

The CDR3 here is CASRRTDNEQFF. CDR3 coding DNA: TGTGCCAGCAGGCGGACAGACAATGAGCAGTTCTTC. The J gene is TRBJ2-1, the V gene TRBV12-3 or TRBV12-4, with D tentatively TRBD1 (6 bases). V was cut by 6 bases and J by 5 bases, with 8 bases left in between. The CDR3 length is 12 residues.